Below, one TCR beta chain is given with its context. Its antigen is not known. This entry is derived from a study of beta chain features in type 1 diabetes. Across the study: Taken together, all samples contributed 107,917,701 examined sorted cells. Study results and caveats: Naive, central memory and Treg TCRB repertoires seemed to resemble each other more closely in patients than they did in healthy donors. Whether HLA type affects TCRB rearrangement stayed undetermined in the present work.

Since all of the isolated RNA was reverse transcribed, expressed TCRB transcripts were what got sequenced. TCRdb's copy holds only in-frame clones and misses some; the assay was immunoSEQ multiplex PCR. The sample carries more than 130,000 clones, less than 8.5% recorded once. V gave up 4 bases and J gave up 6 bases, with 10 bases separating them. Germline V CDR1 and CDR2: SGHAT, FQNNGV. The CDR3 covers 13 residues. Sequencing was carried out using central memory CD4+ T cells from blood. The TCR was taken from a woman aged 25 to 45 in good health. The genes are TRBV11-2 and TRBJ2-1; the D is unclear. This chain's CDR3 is CASSWHSSNEQFF. The CDR3 DNA follows: TGTGCCAGCAGCTGGCATAGCAGCAATGAGCAGTTCTTC.